This TCR beta chain was captured in a study of OX40 agonist ivuxolimab in advanced cancers. Overall study: Among those enrolled, mean age was 60 years (range roughly 23 to 79) and less than 90% were male.

Blood sampling took place at baseline, cycle 4 day 1, and cycle 7 day 1. The CDR3 extends over 14 amino acids. V was clipped by 3 bases and J by 3 bases, with 12 bases between them. Germline CDR1 SGHVS, CDR2 FNYEAQ. About this clone: Its target is not known.

General observations from the study: Mean expanded clone counts were higher in CD8+ than CD4+ T cells.

This table comes from immunoSEQ multiplex PCR, and its TCRdb copy is limited to in-frame clones, with some not included. The data show tens of thousands of clones, roughly nine tenths seen once. The chain employs TRBV7-6 and TRBJ2-7; D might be TRBD1 (5 bases). Sequenced material: CD4+ or CD8+ T cells sorted from blood, taken in a trial of the OX40 agonist ivuxolimab. The clonotype originates from an adult with an advanced solid tumor such as melanoma, head and neck, liver or kidney cancer. The CDR3 is CASSLTVINYEQYF. Written as DNA, the CDR3 is TGTGCCAGCAGCTTGACAGTAATTAACTACGAGCAGTACTTC.